This T cell receptor beta chain was recovered during a study of T cell responses to AZD1222 COVID-19 vaccine. Overall study results and limits: The span of vaccine-associated CD4 TCRs extended across spike, with dominance at 160-218 and 743-854. Donors were mostly white British, more females; clonal diversity possibly underestimated. Seropositive at baseline were only a handful of AZD1222 recipients. The study reported that nearly half of spike-specific TCRs target unmutated variant regions.

Looked up from germline, CDR1 is SSHAT and CDR2 is FNYEAQ (reference sequence). This CDR3 region has 15 residues. TCRdb's table, derived via immunoSEQ multiplex PCR, lists solely in-frame clones and lacks some. The table lists tens of thousands of clones, roughly 87% of them singletons. As to this clone: What it recognizes is unknown. At one boundary the junction diverges from the germline segment, which might be a read error.

Sample: peripheral blood, taken on day 0 of AZD1222 vaccination. The TCR originated in an adult in good health. The V and J genes are TRBV7-7 and TRBJ2-5; 7 bases map to TRBD2. As DNA, the CDR3 is TGTGCTAGCAGCTTAGTCCCGGGGGGACAAGAGACCCAGTACTTC. Its protein product is CASSLVPGGQETQYF.